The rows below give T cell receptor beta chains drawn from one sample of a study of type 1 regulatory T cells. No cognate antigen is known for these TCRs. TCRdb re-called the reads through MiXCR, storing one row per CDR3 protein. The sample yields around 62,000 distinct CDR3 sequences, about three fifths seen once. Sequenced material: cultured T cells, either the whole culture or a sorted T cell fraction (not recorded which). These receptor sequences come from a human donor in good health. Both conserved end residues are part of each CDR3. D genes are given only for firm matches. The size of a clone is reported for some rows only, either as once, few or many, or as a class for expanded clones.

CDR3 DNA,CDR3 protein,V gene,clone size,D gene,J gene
TGCAGCGTGGGTTTGACTGAAGCTTTCTTT,CSVGLTEAFF,TRBV29-1,few,.,TRBJ1-1
TGCGCCAGCAGCTTGGGAAAAAGGACTAGCGAAGACTCCTACGAGCAGTACTTC,CASSLGKRTSEDSYEQYF,TRBV5-1,.,TRBD2,TRBJ2-7
TGTGCCAGCAGCTCCGTGCGGAGCTCCTACAATGAGCAGTTCTTC,CASSSVRSSYNEQFF,TRBV7-9,.,.,TRBJ2-1
TGCGCCAGCAGCTTGGGCGGGGGGGTTCAGCCCCAGCATTTT,CASSLGGGVQPQHF,TRBV5-1,.,.,TRBJ1-5
TGTGCCAGCAGCTCTTCTCGGGACAGCTACGAGCAGTACTTC,CASSSSRDSYEQYF,TRBV7-2,.,TRBD1,TRBJ2-7
TGCAGCGTCCGTGGCCTAGCGTCCAATGAGCAGTTCTTC,CSVRGLASNEQFF,TRBV29-1,.,.,TRBJ2-1
TGTGCCAGCAGCCCCGGACTAGCGAACACCGGGGAGCTGTTTTTT,CASSPGLANTGELFF,TRBV14,few,TRBD2,TRBJ2-2
TGTGCCAGCTCATCCCTGTATCGCACAAGGACCTCTGGGGCCAACGTCCTGACTTTC,CASSSLYRTRTSGANVLTF,TRBV18,once,.,TRBJ2-6
TGCAGTGCTACAAGGGAGTGGCAGAGTTACGAGCAGTACTTC,CSATREWQSYEQYF,TRBV20-1,few,.,TRBJ2-7
TGTGCCAGCAGCTTCTTTTTCGGGACCCCCCAAGAGACCCAGTACTTC,CASSFFFGTPQETQYF,TRBV5-5,.,.,TRBJ2-5
TGTGCCAGCAGCCCCTACGGACTAGCTACGAACACCGGGGAGCTGTTTTTT,CASSPYGLATNTGELFF,TRBV3-1,.,TRBD2,TRBJ2-2
TGCAGTGCTAGTAAAGGACTAGCGGGAGGTACCACTCTCAATGAGCAGTTCTTC,CSASKGLAGGTTLNEQFF,TRBV20-1,.,TRBD2,TRBJ2-1
TGTGCCAGCAGCGTAGGAGGGGAGAATTCACCCCTCCACTTT,CASSVGGENSPLHF,TRBV9,few,.,TRBJ1-6
TGTGCCAGCAGCCAGGACACAAATGAAGCTTTCTTT,CASSQDTNEAFF,TRBV4-2,.,.,TRBJ1-1
TGCAGTGCTAGAGAGGGTGGACTAGCCAAAAACATTCAGTACTTC,CSAREGGLAKNIQYF,TRBV20-1,.,.,TRBJ2-4
TGTGCCAGCTCACCGAAGGAGGGCTACACCTTC,CASSPKEGYTF,TRBV18,.,.,TRBJ1-2
TGTGCCACCAGCAGAGATGTGACTAGCCTTGGCGGGGAGCTGTTTTTT,CATSRDVTSLGGELFF,TRBV15,many,TRBD2,TRBJ2-2
TGCAGCGCCGGGACAGCGGTGAACACTGAAGCTTTCTTT,CSAGTAVNTEAFF,TRBV29-1,few,TRBD1,TRBJ1-1
TGCGCCAGCAGTAGGGATAACAGAAACAATGAGCAGTTCTTC,CASSRDNRNNEQFF,TRBV5-1,.,.,TRBJ2-1
TGCAGTGCTACTCTGGGGGGGTGGGATTCACCCCTCCACTTT,CSATLGGWDSPLHF,TRBV20-1,.,.,TRBJ1-6
TGTGCCAGCAAGACAGCCTACGAGCAGTACTTC,CASKTAYEQYF,TRBV2,.,.,TRBJ2-7
TGTGCCATCAGTGCGGACAGCCGGCATAATTCACCCCTCCACTTT,CAISADSRHNSPLHF,TRBV10-3,.,.,TRBJ1-6
TGTGCCAGCCTCACCGGGACCCAAGGCGGGGAGCTGTTTTTT,CASLTGTQGGELFF,TRBV2,.,.,TRBJ2-2
TGTGCCAGCAGTTTCTTGGCAGGACTCACCGGGGAGCTGTTTTTT,CASSFLAGLTGELFF,TRBV12-3/TRBV12-4,.,.,TRBJ2-2
TGTGCCAGCAGTTCCCAGGGGAGAAACATTCAGTACTTC,CASSSQGRNIQYF,TRBV27,few,.,TRBJ2-4
TGTGCCAGCAGCCGATGGGATGAGCAGTTCTTC,CASSRWDEQFF,TRBV28,medium-sized,.,TRBJ2-1
TGTGCCAGCAGTGAAGGGCCCCGGACCCCCAAATTTACCTACGAGCAGTACTTC,CASSEGPRTPKFTYEQYF,TRBV6-2/TRBV6-3,few,.,TRBJ2-7
TGTGCCAGCAGCCCCCTGACAGGGAACGCCTTAGACAAAAACATTCAGTACTTC,CASSPLTGNALDKNIQYF,TRBV11-2,few,TRBD1,TRBJ2-4
TGCAGTACTAGAGGGTGGGGGGCGCTAGCTAACACTGAAGCTTTCTTT,CSTRGWGALANTEAFF,TRBV20-1,.,.,TRBJ1-1
TGCGCCAGCAGCGCCGGACTAGCGGAGGGGGGGAATGAGCAGTTCTTC,CASSAGLAEGGNEQFF,TRBV5-1,.,TRBD2,TRBJ2-1
TGTGCCAGCAGCGTTGGAGGGGCGCGACCCTACGAGCAGTACTTC,CASSVGGARPYEQYF,TRBV5-5,once,.,TRBJ2-7
TGTGCCAGCAGTTCAGTGGGGACTGAAGCTTTCTTT,CASSSVGTEAFF,TRBV6-5,few,.,TRBJ1-1
TGTGCCAGCAGCTTGGACCCCGGGGCCAACGTCCTGACTTTC,CASSLDPGANVLTF,TRBV7-2,.,.,TRBJ2-6
TGTGCCAGTAGGAAAAATAGCGGGATCCGCGCAGATACGCAGTATTTT,CASRKNSGIRADTQYF,TRBV19,.,TRBD2,TRBJ2-3
TGTGCCAGCAGCTTAGTTGGACAGGGTCAGCCCCAGCATTTT,CASSLVGQGQPQHF,TRBV7-2,.,TRBD1,TRBJ1-5
TGCGCCAGCAGTGGGACTAGTTCCGGGGAGCTGTTTTTT,CASSGTSSGELFF,TRBV10-1,.,TRBD2,TRBJ2-2
TGCAGCGTCGTGGGGGGGTTCGGTCTGAGTGGGCAGTTCTTC,CSVVGGFGLSGQFF,TRBV29-1,.,TRBD2,TRBJ2-1
TGTGCCACCAGCAGCAGCGGTCGAAAGGTTGCCGGGGAGCTGTTTTTT,CATSSSGRKVAGELFF,TRBV15,.,.,TRBJ2-2
TGTGCCAGCAGCCAAGATTATTTGAACACTGAAGCTTTCTTT,CASSQDYLNTEAFF,TRBV4-2,.,.,TRBJ1-1
TGCGCCAGCAGCTTTAACCAGGGGGACGACGAGCAGTACTTC,CASSFNQGDDEQYF,TRBV5-1,.,TRBD1,TRBJ2-7
TGTGCCAGCAGTTTATTAGGTAACTCTGGGGCCAACGTCCTGACTTTC,CASSLLGNSGANVLTF,TRBV27,.,.,TRBJ2-6
TGTGCCAGCAGCTCCCAACCAATCCCCCTGGAGACCCAGTACTTC,CASSSQPIPLETQYF,TRBV7-2,.,.,TRBJ2-5
TGCAGTGCTCCTCCTGTCGCGCCCCTAGGGACCCAGTACTTC,CSAPPVAPLGTQYF,TRBV20-1,few,.,TRBJ2-5
TGTGCCAGCAGCCCCCCCGGTTCACCCCTCCACTTT,CASSPPGSPLHF,TRBV7-2,.,.,TRBJ1-6
TGTGCCAGCAGTTTATCGAGATCCAGCGGGAGTATATTGACAAACATTCAGTACTTC,CASSLSRSSGSILTNIQYF,TRBV27,once,TRBD2,TRBJ2-4